This is a list of T cell receptor beta chains from one sample in a study of PD-L1 blockade in urothelial cancer. Produced via immunoSEQ multiplex PCR; TCRdb's table is partial and in-frame only. The sample consists of around 45,000 clones, 83% of them appearing once. Sequenced here: PBMCs, sampled around atezolizumab (anti-PD-L1) treatment. All receptors derive from a man in his fifties or sixties with urothelial cancer. Both conserved end residues are part of each CDR3. D genes are given only for firm matches. Only some rows state a clone size, as once, few, many or a class for expanded clones.

CASSFRQPQETQYF	TGCGCCAGCAGCTTCAGGCAGCCGCAAGAGACCCAGTACTTC	NA	NA	TRBV5-1	TRBJ2-5
CASSSPDSYQPQHF	TGCGCCAGCAGCTCACCCGACTCGTATCAGCCCCAGCATTTT	NA	NA	TRBV5-1	TRBJ1-5
CASSVEGPAGTGELFF	TGTGCCAGCAGCGTCGAGGGTCCCGCGGGCACCGGGGAGCTGTTTTTT	NA	once	TRBV9	TRBJ2-2
CASSIGGGGSYNEQFF	TGCGCCAGCAGCATTGGCGGGGGGGGATCCTACAATGAGCAGTTCTTC	TRBD2	once	TRBV5-1	TRBJ2-1
CAWSRPGQGSNQPQHF	TGTGCCTGGAGTCGACCGGGACAGGGAAGCAATCAGCCCCAGCATTTT	TRBD1	NA	TRBV30	TRBJ1-5
CASSKGETETQYF	TGTGCCAGCAGTAAGGGAGAGACGGAGACCCAGTACTTC	NA	NA	TRBV6-1	TRBJ2-5
CSASRDTQYF	TGCAGTGCTAGTAGAGATACGCAGTATTTT	NA	NA	TRBV20-1	TRBJ2-3
CASRDRDRDISGGYYGYTF	TGTGCCAGCAGGGATCGGGACAGGGACATATCTGGAGGGTACTATGGCTACACCTTC	TRBD1	NA	TRBV27	TRBJ1-2
CASSPSGTSGEQETQYF	TGTGCCAGCAGCCCTAGCGGGACTAGCGGAGAACAAGAGACCCAGTACTTC	TRBD2	NA	TRBV4-2	TRBJ2-5
CASSALRVAQQFF	TGTGCCAGCAGCGCTTTAAGAGTAGCCCAGCAGTTCTTC	NA	NA	TRBV13	TRBJ2-1
CASSSVWGATNEKLFF	TGTGCCAGCAGTTCCGTTTGGGGGGCAACTAATGAAAAACTGTTTTTT	NA	NA	TRBV28	TRBJ1-4
CASSVGQGSYEQYF	TGTGCCAGCAGTGTAGGACAGGGTTCCTACGAGCAGTACTTC	TRBD1	once	TRBV2	TRBJ2-7
CASSLDYAKNIQYF	TGTGCCAGCAGCTTGGACTACGCCAAAAACATTCAGTACTTC	NA	NA	TRBV7-9	TRBJ2-4
CASSQDGEQETQYF	TGTGCCAGCAGCCAGGACGGGGAGCAAGAGACCCAGTACTTC	NA	NA	TRBV11-3	TRBJ2-5
CASGLQGQGGNTGELFF	TGTGCCAGCGGCCTCCAGGGACAGGGAGGGAACACCGGGGAGCTGTTTTTT	TRBD1	NA	TRBV11-2	TRBJ2-2
CATTSERVWNEQFF	TGTGCCACCACGAGCGAGAGGGTCTGGAATGAGCAGTTCTTC	NA	NA	TRBV2	TRBJ2-1
CAINGGAANTGELFF	TGTGCCATCAATGGTGGGGCGGCGAACACCGGGGAGCTGTTTTTT	NA	NA	TRBV10-3	TRBJ2-2
CASSLGGARGNTIYF	TGTGCCAGCAGTTTGGGGGGGGCTCGTGGAAACACCATATATTTT	NA	NA	TRBV28	TRBJ1-3
CASKKARDITYEQYF	TGTGCCAGCAAAAAGGCTCGGGACATAACCTACGAGCAGTACTTC	NA	once	TRBV6-1	TRBJ2-7
CASSYKTGGDSYEQYF	TGCGCCAGCAGCTACAAAACAGGGGGGGATTCCTACGAGCAGTACTTC	NA	NA	TRBV4-1	TRBJ2-7